These 14 T cell receptor beta chains were sequenced from one sample in a study of early T cells in non-severe SARS-CoV-2 infection. TCRdb re-analysed the 5' RACE reads in MiXCR, keeping a single row per CDR3 protein. The table lists fewer than 110,000 distinct CDR3 sequences, 11% of them singletons. Source material: whole blood. These receptor sequences come from an adult who was a healthcare worker with PCR-confirmed SARS-CoV-2 infection or an uninfected control (not recorded which).

Remarks on this clonotype: This could be a read error, since a much larger clone is one nucleotide away. The rearrangement joins TRBV6-5 to TRBJ2-1; D not certain. The CDR3 runs 14 residues. The germline gives CDR1 MNHEY, CDR2 SVGAGI. The CDR3 nucleotides read TGTGCCAGCAGTTATCAACTGTCCTGCAATGAGCAGTTCTTC. This translates into CASSYQLSCNEQFF.

This clonotype has a count of ten or more. V is TRBV7-2 and J is TRBJ2-1; unclear D gene. The CDR3 extends over 15 amino acids. Trimming took off 3 bases at V and 4 bases at J, with 13 bases between the two ends. From germline, CDR1 is SGHTA and CDR2 FQGNSA. CDR3 in amino acids: CASSFIVIGYNEQFF. The CDR3 region has the DNA TGTGCCAGCAGCTTTATAGTGATCGGTTACAATGAGCAGTTCTTC.

The chain joins TRBV11-2 to TRBJ2-7; D gene ambiguous. This CDR3 is built from 13 residues. CDR1 and CDR2 from the germline V gene are SGHAT and FQNNGV. The V end lost 5 bases, the J end lost 2 bases, and 10 bases lay between the germline ends. CDR3 protein: CASSLGLPYEQYF. For the CDR3, the DNA is TGTGCCAGCAGCCTGGGGTTACCCTACGAGCAGTACTTC.

The rearrangement links TRBV7-8 to TRBJ2-7, with a weak D call TRBD1 (5 bases). Trimming left V 7 bases short and J 5 bases short, with 21 bases between. The germline V gene has CDR1 SGHVS and CDR2 FQNEAQ. The CDR3 has 15 residues. CDR3 in amino acids: CASNPQVRTSDEQYF. The CDR3 DNA reads TGTGCCAGCAACCCACAGGTTCGAACGTCTGACGAGCAGTACTTC.

The rearrangement joins TRBV30 to TRBJ2-3; TRBD2 aligns across 11 bases. With V trimmed by 4 bases and J by 6 bases, 12 bases remained unmatched. The CDR3 has 16 residues. The germline CDR1 and CDR2 sequences are GTSNPN and SVGIG (reference sequence). CDR3 loop: CAWTELSGRAIDTQYF. CDR3 DNA: TGTGCCTGGACTGAACTTAGCGGGAGGGCCATCGATACGCAGTATTTT.

This clonotype was detected many times. The rearrangement links TRBV28 to TRBJ2-1; D might be TRBD1 (5 bases). Trimming cost V 5 bases and J 0 bases, with 17 bases left between them. Germline loops: CDR1 MDHEN, CDR2 SYDVKM. This CDR3 is built from 17 residues. The CDR3 DNA reads as TGTGCCAGCAGTCCTGTATGGACATTAAGCTCCTACAATGAGCAGTTCTTC. It yields the protein CASSPVWTLSSYNEQFF.

There are many counts of this clonotype. This chain uses TRBV19 with TRBJ2-7; D is unresolved. The CDR3 totals 15 residues. Germline V gene sequence: CDR1 LNHDA, CDR2 SQIVND (reference sequence). V was pared by 0 bases and J by 4 bases, with 13 bases between. The CDR3 loop reads CASSIDAIARYEQYF. As DNA, the CDR3 is TGTGCCAGTAGTATAGACGCAATAGCTCGGTACGAGCAGTACTTC.

The V gene is TRBV7-2, the J gene TRBJ1-4; no clear D. The CDR3 spans 13 residues. Deletions cut 1 base from V and 8 bases from J, with 8 bases between. CDR1 and CDR2 (germline): SGHTA, FQGNSA. CDR3 sequence: CASSLGNEEKLFF. The CDR3 DNA is TGTGCCAGCAGCTTAGGGAACGAGGAAAAACTGTTTTTT. Full variable domain (outside the CDR3, taken from reference TRBV7-2 and TRBJ1-4): GAGVSQSPSNKVTEKGKDVELRCDPISGHTALYWYRQSLGQGLEFLIYFQGNSAPDKSGLPSDRFSAERTGGSVSTLTIQRTQQEDSAVYLCASSLGNEEKLFFGSGTQLSVL.

The genes are TRBV6-6 and TRBJ1-4, with D hard to call. CDR1 and CDR2 from the germline V gene are MNHNY and SVGAGI (reference sequence). The length of the CDR3 is 16 residues. The V gene lost 7 bases and the J gene lost 5 bases, with 20 bases spanning the gap. The CDR3, as DNA: TGTGCCAGCACCCCTCCCGGCGGGCAGAAAAATGAAAAACTGTTTTTT. It encodes CASTPPGGQKNEKLFF.

The chain employs TRBV28 and TRBJ2-1; D is uncertain. V shed 2 bases and J shed 10 bases, with 9 bases lying between them. The CDR3 is 12 residues long. Germline V CDR1 and CDR2: MDHEN, SYDVKM. This chain's CDR3 is CASSLEPSEQFF. The DNA of the CDR3 is TGTGCCAGCAGTTTAGAACCGAGCGAGCAGTTCTTC.

The rearrangement uses TRBV4-3 and TRBJ2-7; D gene uncertain. The CDR3 totals 14 residues. The V and J ends lost 1 base and 2 bases respectively, with 9 bases between them. Germline V CDR1 and CDR2: LGHNA, YSLEER. CDR3 sequence (DNA): TGCGCCAGCAGCCAAGGCTCTGGGGCCTACGAGCAGTACTTC. This codes for CASSQGSGAYEQYF.

This clonotype was recorded many times. The rearrangement uses TRBV5-1 and TRBJ2-2; D is undetermined. Per the germline V gene, CDR1 is SGHRS and CDR2 is YFSETQ. The length of the CDR3 is 13 residues. Trimming took off 4 bases at V and 0 bases at J, with 4 bases between the two ends. CDR3 amino acids: CASSTSNTGELFF. CDR3 bases: TGCGCCAGCAGCACTTCGAACACCGGGGAGCTGTTTTTT.

This clonotype showed up many times. This chain joins TRBV18 and TRBJ2-2; D is possibly TRBD1 (5 bases). The germline V gene has CDR1 KGHSH and CDR2 LQKENI. This CDR3 is built from 18 residues. V was pared by 3 bases and J by 0 bases, with 17 bases between. The CDR3 DNA reads as TGTGCCAGCTCACCGCTACAGGTCACTCTCGCGAACACCGGGGAGCTGTTTTTT. The encoded protein is CASSPLQVTLANTGELFF.

This clonotype was picked up many times. The chain uses TRBV5-1 and TRBJ2-7; 9 nucleotides match TRBD1. This CDR3 has 14 residues. CDR1 and CDR2 (germline): SGHRS, YFSETQ. V gave up 4 bases and J gave up 3 bases; unmatched junction bases: 5. The CDR3 region has the DNA TGCGCCAGCAGCCCGGACAGGGGACACTACGAGCAGTACTTC. It yields the protein CASSPDRGHYEQYF.